This passage covers 2 T cell receptor beta chains from one sample sequenced in a study of technical replicates of blood from several donors. TCRdb keeps only in-frame clones here, not all; method: immunoSEQ multiplex PCR. The data hold under 95,000 clones, with 85% to 95% observed a single time. The specimen was T cells isolated from PBMCs. The receptors derive from a human donor in good health.

The J gene is TRBJ2-1, the V gene TRBV28; TRBD2 is a possible D gene (6 bases). V was pared by 7 bases and J by 7 bases, with 20 bases between. The CDR3 runs 15 residues. Germline CDR1 is MDHEN and CDR2 is SYDVKM. CDR3 protein: CASTLGGTVRNEQFF. In DNA, the CDR3 is TGTGCCAGCACCTTAGGCGGGACCGTGAGGAATGAGCAGTTCTTC.

This clone was counted a single time. The V and J genes are TRBV19 and TRBJ1-1, with 8 bases matching TRBD1. This CDR3 comprises 16 residues. Germline V lookup: CDR1 LNHDA, CDR2 SQIVND (reference sequence). V lost 2 bases, J lost 6 bases, and 11 bases stayed unmatched. In DNA, the CDR3 is TGTGCCAGTAGTATACTGGGACAGGAGGGGAAGCCTGAAGCTTTCTTT. Its protein product is CASSILGQEGKPEAFF.